Listed below are T cell receptor beta chains from one sample, sequenced in a study of cytomegalovirus exposure and HLA in healthy donors. Libraries were prepared by immunoSEQ multiplex PCR; TCRdb keeps only in-frame clonotypes and omits some of them. Of roughly 150,000 clones listed, 64% are singletons. Material: PBMCs. The receptor set was obtained from a young woman in good health and CMV-seropositive. Both conserved end residues are part of each CDR3. D genes are given only for firm matches. A clone size is listed for some rows: how often the clone was seen (once, few, many), or a class if it is expanded.

size	D	V	J	CDR3	DNA
.	TRBD1	TRBV6-1	TRBJ1-1	CASSDDRADTEAFF	TGTGCCAGCAGTGATGACAGGGCCGACACTGAAGCTTTCTTT
.	.	TRBV18	TRBJ1-4	CASSPGGGGSNEKLFF	TGTGCCAGCTCACCGGGAGGTGGAGGGTCAAATGAAAAACTGTTTTTT
.	.	TRBV7-9	TRBJ1-2	CASSFPGFGYGYTF	TGTGCCAGCAGCTTCCCAGGGTTTGGCTATGGCTACACCTTC
.	.	TRBV19	TRBJ1-2	CASSSPREGDYGYTF	TGTGCCAGTAGTTCCCCTAGGGAGGGCGACTATGGCTACACCTTC
.	.	TRBV4-1	TRBJ1-6	CASSQQTGFRNSPLHF	TGCGCCAGCAGCCAACAAACAGGGTTTCGTAATTCACCCCTCCACTTT
once	TRBD1	TRBV7-9	TRBJ1-1	CASSLTGSAFF	TGTGCCAGCAGCTTGACAGGGTCCGCTTTCTTT
.	.	TRBV27	TRBJ2-2	CACGTQNTGELFF	TGTGCCTGCGGGACTCAAAACACCGGGGAGCTGTTTTTT
.	.	TRBV10-1	TRBJ1-1	CASRMGPNTEAFF	TGCGCCAGCAGGATGGGCCCTAACACTGAAGCTTTCTTT
.	.	TRBV4-1	TRBJ1-1	CASSPGLLGRTEAFF	TGCGCCAGCAGCCCGGGACTTCTAGGCCGCACTGAAGCTTTCTTT
.	TRBD1	TRBV4-1	TRBJ1-6	CASSSGGNYNSPLHF	TGCGCCAGCAGTTCAGGGGGTAACTATAATTCACCCCTCCACTTT
.	.	TRBV11-2	TRBJ1-3	CASSFMASSGNTIYF	TGTGCCAGCAGCTTTATGGCCAGCTCTGGAAACACCATATATTTT
.	TRBD1	TRBV13	TRBJ2-7	CASSTGTGGLEQYF	TGTGCCAGCAGCACCGGGACAGGGGGCCTCGAGCAGTACTTC
.	.	TRBV7-8	TRBJ2-1	CASSLGEASYNEQFF	TGTGCCAGCAGCTTAGGGGAGGCCAGCTACAATGAGCAGTTCTTC
.	.	TRBV19	TRBJ2-1	CASSGWSFPKNEQFF	TGTGCCAGTAGTGGCTGGAGTTTCCCTAAGAATGAGCAGTTCTTC
.	TRBD2	TRBV10-2	TRBJ2-7	CATKAGETYEQYF	TGCGCCACCAAAGCGGGAGAGACCTACGAGCAGTACTTC
.	TRBD1	TRBV6-4	TRBJ1-5	CASSDPSGGGAQPQHF	TGTGCCAGCAGTGATCCGTCAGGGGGAGGAGCCCAGCCCCAGCATTTT
.	TRBD1	TRBV5-1	TRBJ2-7	CASSLVAGQAFSYEQYF	TGCGCCAGCAGCTTGGTAGCCGGACAGGCGTTCTCCTACGAGCAGTACTTC
once	TRBD1	TRBV4-1	TRBJ1-6	CASSQDGQGGSPLHF	TGCGCCAGCAGCCAAGATGGACAGGGAGGCTCACCCCTCCACTTT
once	.	TRBV27	TRBJ2-1	CASSLNSHEQFF	TGTGCCAGCAGTTTAAACAGCCATGAGCAGTTCTTC
.	.	TRBV5-1	TRBJ2-7	CASSLTPGISYEQYF	TGCGCCAGCAGCTTGACCCCAGGGATCTCCTACGAGCAGTACTTC
.	.	TRBV27	TRBJ2-3	CASSPAALALTDTQYF	TGTGCCAGCAGCCCCGCCGCGCTAGCCCTCACAGATACGCAGTATTTT
.	.	TRBV14	TRBJ2-1	CASSQGTGLGTYNEQFF	TGTGCCAGCAGCCAAGGTACAGGTTTGGGAACCTACAATGAGCAGTTCTTC
.	TRBD2	TRBV10-3	TRBJ2-1	CAISKLAGGPHEQFF	TGTGCCATCAGTAAACTAGCGGGAGGGCCCCATGAGCAGTTCTTC
.	TRBD2	TRBV6-5	TRBJ2-7	CASSSGTSGGTYEQYF	TGTGCCAGCAGTTCAGGGACTAGCGGAGGGACCTACGAGCAGTACTTC
.	.	TRBV5-1	TRBJ1-5	CASSLEGQRNQPQHF	TGCGCCAGCAGCTTGGAAGGGCAGCGGAATCAGCCCCAGCATTTT
.	TRBD1	TRBV5-1	TRBJ2-7	CASSFLGQGAGEQYF	TGCGCCAGCAGCTTTTTAGGTCAGGGGGCAGGGGAGCAGTACTTC
few	.	TRBV5-1	TRBJ2-3	CASSLDRPPDTQYF	TGCGCCAGCAGCTTGGACAGGCCCCCAGATACGCAGTATTTT
once	.	TRBV5-1	TRBJ1-2	CASSLQQPGDYGYTF	TGCGCCAGCAGCCTACAACAACCGGGAGACTATGGCTACACCTTC
.	.	TRBV5-4	TRBJ1-2	CASSILENQNYGYTF	TGTGCCAGCAGCATACTAGAAAACCAGAACTATGGCTACACCTTC